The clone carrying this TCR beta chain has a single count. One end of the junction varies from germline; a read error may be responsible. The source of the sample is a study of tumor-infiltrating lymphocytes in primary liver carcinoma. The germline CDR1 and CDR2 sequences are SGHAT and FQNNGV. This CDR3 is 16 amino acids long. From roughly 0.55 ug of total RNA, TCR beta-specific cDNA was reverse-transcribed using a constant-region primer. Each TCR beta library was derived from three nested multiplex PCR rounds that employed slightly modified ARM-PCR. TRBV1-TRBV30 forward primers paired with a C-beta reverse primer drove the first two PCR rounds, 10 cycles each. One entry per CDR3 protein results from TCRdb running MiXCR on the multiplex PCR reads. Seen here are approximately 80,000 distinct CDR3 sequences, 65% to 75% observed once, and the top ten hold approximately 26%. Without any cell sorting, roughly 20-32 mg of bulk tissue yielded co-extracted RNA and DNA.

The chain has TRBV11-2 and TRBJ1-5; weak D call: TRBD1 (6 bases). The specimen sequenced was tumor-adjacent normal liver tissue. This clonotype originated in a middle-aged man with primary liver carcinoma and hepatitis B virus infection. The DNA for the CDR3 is TGTGCCGGCAGCCAGGGGTTTACGGAGTCCAATCAGCCCCTGCATTTT. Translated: CAGSQGFTESNQPLHF.